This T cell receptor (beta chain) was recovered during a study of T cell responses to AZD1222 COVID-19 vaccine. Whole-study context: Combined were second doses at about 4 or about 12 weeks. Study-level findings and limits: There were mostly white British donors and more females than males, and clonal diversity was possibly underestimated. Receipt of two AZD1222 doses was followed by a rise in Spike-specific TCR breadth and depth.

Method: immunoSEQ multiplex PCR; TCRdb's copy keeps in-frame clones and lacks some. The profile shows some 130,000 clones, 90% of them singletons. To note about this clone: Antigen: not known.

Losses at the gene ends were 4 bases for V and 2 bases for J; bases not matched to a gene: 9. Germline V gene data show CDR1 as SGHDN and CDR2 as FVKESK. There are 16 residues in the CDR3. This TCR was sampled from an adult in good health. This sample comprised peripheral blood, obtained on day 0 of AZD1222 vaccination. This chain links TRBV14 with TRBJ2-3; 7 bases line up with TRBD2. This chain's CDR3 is CASSRLGGSATDTQYF. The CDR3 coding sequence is TGTGCCAGCAGCCGCCTGGGGGGGAGCGCCACAGATACGCAGTATTTT. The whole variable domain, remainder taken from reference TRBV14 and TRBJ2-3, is EAGVTQFPSHSVIEKGQTVTLRCDPISGHDNLYWYRRVMGKEIKFLLHFVKESKQDESGMPNNRFLAERTGGTYSTLKVQPAELEDSGVYFCASSRLGGSATDTQYFGPGTRLTVL.